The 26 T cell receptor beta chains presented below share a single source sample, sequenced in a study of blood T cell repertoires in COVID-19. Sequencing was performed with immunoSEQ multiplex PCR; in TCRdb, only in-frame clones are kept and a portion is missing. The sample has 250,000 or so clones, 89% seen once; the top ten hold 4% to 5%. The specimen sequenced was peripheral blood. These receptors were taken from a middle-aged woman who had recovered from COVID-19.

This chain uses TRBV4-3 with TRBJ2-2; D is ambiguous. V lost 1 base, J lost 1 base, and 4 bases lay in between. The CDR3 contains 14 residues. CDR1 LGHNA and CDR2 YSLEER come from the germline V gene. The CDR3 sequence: CASSQGQNTGELFF. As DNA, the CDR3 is TGCGCCAGCAGCCAAGGGCAGAACACCGGGGAGCTGTTTTTT.

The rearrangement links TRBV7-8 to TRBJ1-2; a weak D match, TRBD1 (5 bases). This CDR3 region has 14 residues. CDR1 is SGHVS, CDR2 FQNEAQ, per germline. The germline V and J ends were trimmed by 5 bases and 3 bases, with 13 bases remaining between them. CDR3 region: CASSGGGMDYGYTF. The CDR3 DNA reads TGTGCCAGCAGCGGGGGAGGAATGGACTATGGCTACACCTTC.

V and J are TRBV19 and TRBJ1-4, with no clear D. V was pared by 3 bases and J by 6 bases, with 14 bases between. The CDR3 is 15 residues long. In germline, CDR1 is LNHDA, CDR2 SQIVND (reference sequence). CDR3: CASSISREPYEKLFF. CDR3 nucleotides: TGTGCCAGTAGTATCTCAAGGGAGCCCTATGAAAAACTGTTTTTT.

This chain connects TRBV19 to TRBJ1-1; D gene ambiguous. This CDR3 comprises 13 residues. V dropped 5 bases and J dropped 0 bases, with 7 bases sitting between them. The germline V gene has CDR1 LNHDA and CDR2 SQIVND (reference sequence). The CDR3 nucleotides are TGTGCCAGTAGTGAAGCTTTGAACACTGAAGCTTTCTTT. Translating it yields CASSEALNTEAFF.

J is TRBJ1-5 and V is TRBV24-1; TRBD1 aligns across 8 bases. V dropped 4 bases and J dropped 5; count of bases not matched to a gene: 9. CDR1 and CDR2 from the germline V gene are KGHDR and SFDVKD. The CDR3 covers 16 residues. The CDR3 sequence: CATSESGQGGHQPQHF. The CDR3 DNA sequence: TGTGCCACCAGTGAATCCGGACAGGGCGGGCATCAGCCCCAGCATTTT.

The CDR3 bases are TGTGCCAGTAGTATGGCCGGGGGTGAAAAACTGTTTTTT. Translating gives CASSMAGGEKLFF. The rearrangement joins TRBV19 to TRBJ1-4; weak D call: TRBD1 (5 bases). Germline CDR1 LNHDA, CDR2 SQIVND (reference sequence). The CDR3 covers 13 residues. Trimming stripped 3 bases from V and 7 bases from J, with 9 bases between.

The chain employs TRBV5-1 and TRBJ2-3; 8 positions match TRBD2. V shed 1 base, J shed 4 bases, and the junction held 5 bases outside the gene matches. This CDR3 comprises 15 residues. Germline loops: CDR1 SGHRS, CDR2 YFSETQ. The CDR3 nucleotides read TGCGCCAGCAGCTTGACGGGACTAGACGCAGATACGCAGTATTTT. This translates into CASSLTGLDADTQYF.

CDR3: CASSTGGRNSPLHF. CDR3 in DNA: TGTGCCAGTAGTACGGGGGGTAGAAATTCACCCCTCCACTTT. The rearrangement joins TRBV19 to TRBJ1-6; D is possibly TRBD1 (5 bases). The CDR3 loop spans 14 amino acids. Deletions cut 4 bases from V and 7 bases from J, with 11 bases between. Per germline, CDR1 LNHDA and CDR2 SQIVND (reference sequence).

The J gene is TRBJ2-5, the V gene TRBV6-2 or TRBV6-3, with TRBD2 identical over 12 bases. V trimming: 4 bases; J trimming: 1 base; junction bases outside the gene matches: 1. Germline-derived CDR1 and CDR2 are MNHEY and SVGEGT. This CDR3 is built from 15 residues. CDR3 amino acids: CASSWTSGVQETQYF. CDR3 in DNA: TGTGCCAGCAGTTGGACTAGCGGGGTCCAAGAGACCCAGTACTTC.

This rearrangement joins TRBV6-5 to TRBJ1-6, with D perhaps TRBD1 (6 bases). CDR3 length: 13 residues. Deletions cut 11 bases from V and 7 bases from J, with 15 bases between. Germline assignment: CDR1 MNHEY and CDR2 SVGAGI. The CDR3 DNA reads TGTGCCTCAATGACCAGGGGCAATTCACCCCTCCACTTT. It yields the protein CASMTRGNSPLHF.

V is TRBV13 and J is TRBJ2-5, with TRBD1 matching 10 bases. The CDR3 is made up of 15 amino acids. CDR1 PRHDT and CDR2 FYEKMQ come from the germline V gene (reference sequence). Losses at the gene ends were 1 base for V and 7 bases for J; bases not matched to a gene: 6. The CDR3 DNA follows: TGTGCCAGCAGCTTAGAGACAGGGGGCGCAGTGACCCAGTACTTC. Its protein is CASSLETGGAVTQYF.

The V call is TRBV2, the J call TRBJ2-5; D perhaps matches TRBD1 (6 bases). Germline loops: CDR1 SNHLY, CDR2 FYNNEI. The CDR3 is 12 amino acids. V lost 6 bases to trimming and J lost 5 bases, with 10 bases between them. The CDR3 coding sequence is TGTGCCAGCAGCCCTGGACAGGAGACCCAGTACTTC. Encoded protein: CASSPGQETQYF.

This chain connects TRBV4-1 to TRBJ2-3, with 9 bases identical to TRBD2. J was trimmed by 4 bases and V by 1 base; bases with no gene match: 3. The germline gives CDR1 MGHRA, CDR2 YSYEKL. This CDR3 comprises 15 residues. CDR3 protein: CASSQAAGGPDTQYF. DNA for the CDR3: TGCGCCAGCAGCCAAGCAGCGGGGGGTCCAGATACGCAGTATTTT.

CDR3 sequence: CASSQLGLANYNEQFF. The CDR3, as DNA: TGTGCCAGCAGCCAGCTCGGACTAGCGAACTACAATGAGCAGTTCTTC. The J gene is TRBJ2-1, the V gene TRBV14, with 9 positions matching TRBD2. With 3 bases clipped from V and 3 bases from J, the junction kept 6 bases outside the gene matches. This CDR3 comprises 16 residues. CDR1 SGHDN and CDR2 FVKESK come from the germline V gene. The variable domain in full, with the rest retrieved from reference TRBV14 and TRBJ2-1, is EAGVTQFPSHSVIEKGQTVTLRCDPISGHDNLYWYRRVMGKEIKFLLHFVKESKQDESGMPNNRFLAERTGGTYSTLKVQPAELEDSGVYFCASSQLGLANYNEQFFGPGTRLTVL.

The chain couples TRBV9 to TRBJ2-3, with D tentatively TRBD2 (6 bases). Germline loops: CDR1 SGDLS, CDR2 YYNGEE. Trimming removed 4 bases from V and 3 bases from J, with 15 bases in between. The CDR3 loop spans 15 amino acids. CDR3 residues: CASSSRGGVTDTQYF. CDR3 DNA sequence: TGTGCCAGCAGCTCGAGGGGCGGGGTAACAGATACGCAGTATTTT.

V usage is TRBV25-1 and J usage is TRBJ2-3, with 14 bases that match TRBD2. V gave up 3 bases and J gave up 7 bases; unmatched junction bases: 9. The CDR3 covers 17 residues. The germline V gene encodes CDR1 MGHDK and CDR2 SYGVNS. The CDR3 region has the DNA TGTGCCAGCAGTGATGCTCTCGGGACTAGCGGGAGATATACGCAGTATTTT. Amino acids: CASSDALGTSGRYTQYF.

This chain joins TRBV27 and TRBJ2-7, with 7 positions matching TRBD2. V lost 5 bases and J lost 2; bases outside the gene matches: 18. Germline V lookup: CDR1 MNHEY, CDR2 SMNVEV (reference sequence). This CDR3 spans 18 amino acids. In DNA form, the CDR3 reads TGTGCCAGCAGTCCCCGCAGCCTCCAGCGGGGCAAAACCTACGAGCAGTACTTC. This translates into CASSPRSLQRGKTYEQYF.

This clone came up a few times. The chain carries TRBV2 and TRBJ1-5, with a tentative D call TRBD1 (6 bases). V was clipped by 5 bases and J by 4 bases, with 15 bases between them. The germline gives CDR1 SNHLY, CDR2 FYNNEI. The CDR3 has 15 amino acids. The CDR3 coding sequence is TGTGCCAGCAGTACTAACACAGGGCGGAATCAGCCCCAGCATTTT. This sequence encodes CASSTNTGRNQPQHF.

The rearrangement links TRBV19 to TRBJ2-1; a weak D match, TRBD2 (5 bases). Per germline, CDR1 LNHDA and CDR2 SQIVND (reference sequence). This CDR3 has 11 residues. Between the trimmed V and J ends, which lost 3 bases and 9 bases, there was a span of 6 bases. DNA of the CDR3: TGTGCCAGTAGTATTGGAGGTGAGCAGTTCTTC. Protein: CASSIGGEQFF.

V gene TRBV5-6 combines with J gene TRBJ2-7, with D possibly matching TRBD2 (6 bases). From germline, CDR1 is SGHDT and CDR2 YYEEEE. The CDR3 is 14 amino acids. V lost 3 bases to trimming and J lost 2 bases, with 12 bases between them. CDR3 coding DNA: TGTGCCAGCAGCTCGCAAGGGAGGCCCTACGAGCAGTACTTC. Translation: CASSSQGRPYEQYF.

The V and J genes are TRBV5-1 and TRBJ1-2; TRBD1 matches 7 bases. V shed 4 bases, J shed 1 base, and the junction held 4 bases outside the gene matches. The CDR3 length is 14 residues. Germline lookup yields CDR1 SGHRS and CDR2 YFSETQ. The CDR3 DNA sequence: TGCGCCAGCAGCGCGGGGACAGTTAACTATGGCTACACCTTC. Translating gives CASSAGTVNYGYTF.

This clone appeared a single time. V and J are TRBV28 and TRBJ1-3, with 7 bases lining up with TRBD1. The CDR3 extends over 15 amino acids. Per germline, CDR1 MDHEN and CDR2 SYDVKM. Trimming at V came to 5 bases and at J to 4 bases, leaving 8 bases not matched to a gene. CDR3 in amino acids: CASSPGTVHGNTIYF. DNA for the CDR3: TGTGCCAGCAGTCCAGGGACAGTACACGGAAACACCATATATTTT. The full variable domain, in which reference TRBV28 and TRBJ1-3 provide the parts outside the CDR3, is DVKVTQSSRYLVKRTGEKVFLECVQDMDHENMFWYRQDPGLGLRLIYFSYDVKMKEKGDIPEGYSVSREKKERFSLILESASTNQTSMYLCASSPGTVHGNTIYFGEGSWLTVV.

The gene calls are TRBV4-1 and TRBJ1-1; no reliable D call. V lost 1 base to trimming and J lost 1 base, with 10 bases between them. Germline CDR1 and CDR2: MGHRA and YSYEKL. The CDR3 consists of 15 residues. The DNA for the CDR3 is TGCGCCAGCAGCCAAGCCTTTCGGGGGAACACTGAAGCTTTCTTT. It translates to CASSQAFRGNTEAFF.

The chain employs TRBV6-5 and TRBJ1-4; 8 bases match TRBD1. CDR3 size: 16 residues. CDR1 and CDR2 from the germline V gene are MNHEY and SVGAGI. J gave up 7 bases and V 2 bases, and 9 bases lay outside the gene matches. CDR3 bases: TGTGCCAGCAGTTACGATAGGACAGGGATAGGTGAAAAACTGTTTTTT. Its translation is CASSYDRTGIGEKLFF.

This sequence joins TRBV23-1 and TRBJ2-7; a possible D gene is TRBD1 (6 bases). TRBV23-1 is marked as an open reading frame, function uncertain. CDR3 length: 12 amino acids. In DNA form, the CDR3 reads TGCGCCAGCAGTCAACCTCCCGACAGGCTAAGCGTC. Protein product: CASSQPPDRLSV.

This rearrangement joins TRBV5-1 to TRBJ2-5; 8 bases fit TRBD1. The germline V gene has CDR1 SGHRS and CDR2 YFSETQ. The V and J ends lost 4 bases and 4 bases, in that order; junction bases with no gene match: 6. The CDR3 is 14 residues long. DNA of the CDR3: TGCGCCAGCAGCCGATCCGGACAGGGAGAGACCCAGTACTTC. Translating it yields CASSRSGQGETQYF.